Shown below are 30 T cell receptor beta chains from a single sample sequenced in a study of cytomegalovirus exposure and HLA in healthy donors. 13 Jbeta primers and 60 Vbeta primers were used for the PCR. This table comes from immunoSEQ multiplex PCR, and its TCRdb copy is limited to in-frame clones, with some not included. The sample contains roughly 200,000 clones, 8.5% to 10% of which appear only once. Sequencing was carried out using PBMCs. These receptor sequences come from a woman aged 25 to 39 in good health and CMV-seropositive.

This clone was seen more than once but under ten times. The V gene is TRBV7-6, the J gene TRBJ1-1, with D perhaps matching TRBD1 (5 bases). Trimming removed 4 bases at V and 1 base at J, with 10 bases between. The CDR3 has 14 residues. CDR1 is SGHVS, CDR2 FNYEAQ, per germline. The CDR3 here is CASSSGRENTEAFF. The CDR3 DNA sequence: TGTGCCAGCAGCTCCGGCAGGGAGAACACTGAAGCTTTCTTT.

The chain joins TRBV27 to TRBJ1-2; 12 bases line up with TRBD1. CDR3 length: 15 residues. Looked up from germline, CDR1 is MNHEY and CDR2 is SMNVEV (reference sequence). The V segment lost 5 bases and the J segment 1 base; nucleotides outside the gene matches: 2. CDR3 loop: CASSGTGGGNYGYTF. CDR3 coding DNA: TGTGCCAGCAGTGGGACAGGGGGCGGTAACTATGGCTACACCTTC.

This clone occurred a few times. J is TRBJ2-7 and V is TRBV7-6; D gene ambiguous. The CDR3 runs 11 residues. The germline CDR1 and CDR2 sequences are SGHVS and FNYEAQ. Trimming took off 5 bases at V and 10 bases at J, with 12 bases between the two ends. The CDR3 loop is CASSVGLYQYF. CDR3 coding DNA: TGTGCCAGCAGCGTCGGTTTGTACCAGTACTTC. The whole variable domain, filled in from reference TRBV7-6 and TRBJ2-7, reads GAGVSQSPRYKVTKRGQDVALRCDPISGHVSLYWYRQALGQGPEFLTYFNYEAQQDKSGLPNDRFSAERPEGSISTLTIQRTEQRDSAMYRCASSVGLYQYFGPGTRLTVT.

Turning to this clone: One junction end disagrees with the germline gene, perhaps due to a read error. In DNA form, the CDR3 reads TGTGCCTGGAGCGCTAGCGGGAGGTTCCGATCCCCTCGGGTCTTC. Encoded protein: CAWSASGRFRSPRVF. The chain recombines TRBV30 with TRBJ2-1; 11 nucleotides match TRBD2. From germline, CDR1 is GTSNPN and CDR2 SVGIG (reference sequence). This CDR3 has 15 amino acids. The full variable domain, with the rest looked up from reference TRBV30 and TRBJ2-1, is SQTIHQWPATLVQPVGSPLSLECTVEGTSNPNLYWYRQAAGRGLQLLFYSVGIGQISSEVPQNLSASRPQDRQFILSSKKLLLSDSGFYLCAWSASGRFRSPRVFGPGTRLTVL.

This clone has more than one count but fewer than ten. The rearrangement joins TRBV5-4 to TRBJ2-3, with a tentative D call TRBD2 (5 bases). CDR3 length: 14 residues. The germline V gene has CDR1 SGHNT and CDR2 YYREEE (reference sequence). Trimming left V 0 bases short and J 4 bases short, with 9 bases between. CDR3 DNA: TGTGCCAGCAGCTTGGAAGAGGGAGCAGATACGCAGTATTTT. Amino acids: CASSLEEGADTQYF.

The chain is built from TRBV19 and TRBJ2-7, with 7 nucleotides matching TRBD1. Germline V gives CDR1 LNHDA, CDR2 SQIVND (reference sequence). There are 13 residues in the CDR3. Unmatched junction bases numbered 5, after V lost 5 bases and J lost 4 bases. CDR3 in DNA: TGTGCCAGTAGTCCGGGCAGGGGGTACGAGCAGTACTTC. This gives the protein CASSPGRGYEQYF.

The J gene is TRBJ1-5, the V gene TRBV4-2; D possibly corresponds to TRBD1 (5 bases). The CDR3 covers 17 residues. The ends were cut back, 0 bases at V and 4 bases at J, with 16 bases in the middle. Germline V gene lookup returns CDR1 LGHNA and CDR2 YNFKEQ. The CDR3 region is CASSQELGGTINQPQHF. CDR3 bases: TGTGCCAGCAGCCAAGAATTGGGCGGGACGATAAATCAGCCCCAGCATTTT.

A few counts support this clone. V is TRBV5-4 and J is TRBJ2-1, with D maybe TRBD1 (5 bases). V lost 1 base and J lost 10, with 9 bases in between. The CDR3 is 12 residues long. Germline V gives CDR1 SGHNT, CDR2 YYREEE (reference sequence). The CDR3 nucleotides are TGTGCCAGCAGCTTGTCAGGGCCGGAGCAGTTCTTC. It yields the protein CASSLSGPEQFF.

This clone was picked up a small number of times. The V call is TRBV18, the J call TRBJ1-2; 10 bases fit TRBD1. The V and J ends lost 3 bases and 6 bases, in that order; junction bases with no gene match: 4. This CDR3 contains 14 residues. Germline CDR1 reads KGHSH; CDR2 reads LQKENI. CDR3 sequence (DNA): TGTGCCAGCTCACCCATGACAGGGGGCGATGGCTACACCTTC. It encodes CASSPMTGGDGYTF.

This clone has only a few counts. V is TRBV7-9 and J is TRBJ2-1; a weak D match, TRBD1 (6 bases). The CDR3 contains 16 residues. In germline, CDR1 is SEHNR, CDR2 FQNEAQ (reference sequence). V was pared by 4 bases and J by 4 bases, with 17 bases between. For the CDR3, the DNA is TGTGCCAGCAGCTCTCCTAAAGACAGGTCTTACAATGAGCAGTTCTTC. This sequence encodes CASSSPKDRSYNEQFF.

This clone was recorded a few times. This sequence joins TRBV10-3 and TRBJ2-2; TRBD2 aligns across 11 bases. Germline V gene sequence: CDR1 ENHRY, CDR2 SYGVKD. Unmatched junction bases numbered 7, after V lost 0 bases and J lost 7 bases. The CDR3 spans 17 residues. CDR3 in amino acids: CAISESDSGRAFGELFF. The CDR3 bases are TGTGCCATCAGTGAGTCGGATAGCGGGAGGGCCTTCGGGGAGCTGTTTTTT.

The chain recombines TRBV12-5 with TRBJ2-7; TRBD2 aligns across 15 bases. Germline-derived CDR1 and CDR2 are LGHNT and FRNRAP. Trimming removed 0 bases from V and 4 bases from J; junction bases left unmatched: 4. The CDR3 contains 17 residues. The CDR3 loop reads CASGLVRGLAGGYEQYF. Written as DNA, the CDR3 is TGTGCTAGTGGTTTGGTACGAGGACTAGCGGGAGGGTACGAGCAGTACTTC.

The gene calls are TRBV9 and TRBJ2-3, with D possibly TRBD2 on 5 matching bases. V was cut by 0 bases and J by 3 bases, with 14 bases left in between. CDR3 length equals 16 residues. Germline CDR1 reads SGDLS; CDR2 reads YYNGEE. Here the CDR3 reads CASSVVGGPGTDTQYF. CDR3 sequence (DNA): TGTGCCAGCAGCGTAGTCGGAGGCCCTGGGACAGATACGCAGTATTTT.

This clone was seen only a few times. This chain connects TRBV7-9 to TRBJ2-7, with 12 positions matching TRBD1. This CDR3 spans 16 amino acids. CDR1 is SEHNR, CDR2 FQNEAQ, per germline (reference sequence). Trimming removed 5 bases from V and 5 bases from J; junction bases left unmatched: 10. The CDR3 DNA reads TGTGCCAGCAGCCCCCCTCCGGGACAGGGGGCCCACGAGCAGTACTTC. Translated: CASSPPPGQGAHEQYF. Looking up the rest from reference TRBV7-9 and TRBJ2-7 gives the full variable domain: DTGVSQNPRHKITKRGQNVTFRCDPISEHNRLYWYRQTLGQGPEFLTYFQNEAQLEKSRLLSDRFSAERPKGSFSTLEIQRTEQGDSAMYLCASSPPPGQGAHEQYFGPGTRLTVT.

This clone occurred a few times. The chain joins TRBV7-2 to TRBJ2-2; no clear D. From germline, CDR1 is SGHTA and CDR2 FQGNSA. V was shortened by 0 bases and J by 0 bases, with 8 bases between the two germline ends. The CDR3 length is 16 residues. CDR3 amino acids: CASSLARLTNTGELFF. DNA of the CDR3: TGTGCCAGCAGCTTAGCGCGGCTCACGAACACCGGGGAGCTGTTTTTT.

The chain couples TRBV5-1 to TRBJ1-5; TRBD1 is a possible D gene (5 bases). The CDR3 consists of 15 residues. Germline values: CDR1 SGHRS, CDR2 YFSETQ. Trimming cost V 4 bases and J 6 bases, with 17 bases left between them. The CDR3 DNA follows: TGCGCCAGCAGCCCAGGAACAGGCGGGGGTCAGCCCCAGCATTTT. Amino acid sequence: CASSPGTGGGQPQHF.

This clone was observed at least ten times. The chain employs TRBV19 and TRBJ2-7; TRBD2 agrees at 8 bases. The junction had 10 bases not matched to a gene; V was cut back by 3 bases and J by 6 bases. The CDR3 length is 15 residues. Germline lookup yields CDR1 LNHDA and CDR2 SQIVND (reference sequence). The CDR3 protein is CASSITSGSPSEQYF. CDR3 coding DNA: TGTGCCAGTAGTATCACCAGCGGGAGTCCGAGCGAGCAGTACTTC.

Only a few counts were recorded for this clone. The rearrangement joins TRBV5-1 to TRBJ2-2; 7 bases match TRBD1. This CDR3 has 15 amino acids. V shed 0 bases, J shed 6 bases, and the junction held 5 bases outside the gene matches. The V gene's germline CDR1 is SGHRS and CDR2 YFSETQ. The DNA for the CDR3 is TGCGCCAGCAGCTTGGTTCGACAGGGCTCCGGGGAGCTGTTTTTT. It encodes CASSLVRQGSGELFF.

This clone was seen at least ten times. The rearrangement links TRBV2 to TRBJ1-1, with D hard to call. The V gene lost 2 bases and the J gene lost 1 base, with 5 bases spanning the gap. The germline V gene encodes CDR1 SNHLY and CDR2 FYNNEI. The CDR3 is 13 amino acids. Here the CDR3 DNA reads TGTGCCAGCAGTGAACTCCCGAACACTGAAGCTTTCTTT. It translates to CASSELPNTEAFF.

This clone was seen a few times. The J gene is TRBJ2-1, the V gene TRBV30, with 9 bases that match TRBD2. Unmatched junction bases numbered 8, after V lost 5 bases and J lost 6 bases. CDR1 is GTSNPN, CDR2 SVGIG, per germline (reference sequence). The CDR3 covers 14 residues. CDR3 DNA sequence: TGTGCCTGGGGGCTGGGCGGGAGGGCCAATGAGCAGTTCTTC. Translating gives CAWGLGGRANEQFF.

The rearrangement joins TRBV13 to TRBJ1-2; D call uncertain. Trimming took off 2 bases at V and 14 bases at J, with 15 bases between the two ends. From germline, CDR1 is PRHDT and CDR2 FYEKMQ (reference sequence). The CDR3 covers 12 residues. In DNA form, the CDR3 reads TGTGCCAGCAGCTTACCTCCGGGAGATATGACCTTC. It translates to CASSLPPGDMTF.

This clone was counted a few times. This chain connects TRBV9 to TRBJ2-1, with 9 bases matching TRBD2. V gave up 4 bases and J gave up 3 bases; unmatched junction bases: 8. Germline loops: CDR1 SGDLS, CDR2 YYNGEE. The CDR3 totals 16 residues. The CDR3, as DNA: TGTGCCAGCAGCATACTTAGCGGGAGTGTCTACAATGAGCAGTTCTTC. It codes for CASSILSGSVYNEQFF.

V usage is TRBV7-2 and J usage is TRBJ2-1; the match to TRBD2 covers 10 bases. The CDR3 sequence is 17 residues long. Germline V gives CDR1 SGHTA, CDR2 FQGNSA. V dropped 7 bases and J dropped 4; count of bases not matched to a gene: 13. This chain's CDR3 is CASTLRASGSSYNEQFF. As DNA, the CDR3 is TGTGCCAGCACCCTTAGGGCTAGCGGGAGTTCGTACAATGAGCAGTTCTTC.

This clone was detected only a few times. CDR3 sequence (DNA): TGTGCCAGCAGCTTAGGAGCAGGCAGGGGCCCCCTAGGCAATCAGCCCCAGCATTTT. Amino acid sequence: CASSLGAGRGPLGNQPQHF. V gene TRBV7-9 combines with J gene TRBJ1-5; D might be TRBD1 (6 bases). The V gene lost 1 base and the J gene lost 2 bases, with 21 bases spanning the gap. Germline V lookup: CDR1 SEHNR, CDR2 FQNEAQ (reference sequence). CDR3 length: 19 amino acids.

The chain links TRBV7-2 to TRBJ2-7, with D possibly being TRBD2 (6 bases). Germline CDR1 SGHTA, CDR2 FQGNSA. The CDR3 totals 17 residues. V gave up 1 base and J gave up 3 bases, with 19 bases separating them. The CDR3 DNA follows: TGTGCCAGCAGCTTAGGGGTCGCGGGACTCCTCTTCTACGAGCAGTACTTC. Translated, it gives CASSLGVAGLLFYEQYF.

There are a few counts of this clone. The V and J genes are TRBV27 and TRBJ2-3; 8 nucleotides line up with TRBD2. With V trimmed by 8 bases and J by 3 bases, 10 bases remained unmatched. This CDR3 has 15 residues. Germline CDR1 and CDR2: MNHEY and SMNVEV (reference sequence). The DNA for the CDR3 is TGTGCCAGCTGGGCCGGACTAGCCGGGACAGATACGCAGTATTTT. Translation gives CASWAGLAGTDTQYF.

This clone was picked up a small number of times. This chain connects TRBV7-2 to TRBJ2-3; a possible D gene is TRBD2 (6 bases). Per the germline V gene, CDR1 is SGHTA and CDR2 is FQGNSA. There are 19 residues in the CDR3. V was cut by 1 base and J by 0 bases, with 20 bases left in between. CDR3 amino acids: CASSLDKRANSSSTDTQYF. The CDR3, as DNA: TGTGCCAGCAGCTTAGATAAGCGGGCTAACTCTTCTAGCACAGATACGCAGTATTTT.

J is TRBJ2-1 and V is TRBV6-6, with D maybe TRBD2 (5 bases). V was clipped by 5 bases and J by 4 bases, with 15 bases between them. CDR3 length: 15 residues. Germline lookup yields CDR1 MNHNY and CDR2 SVGAGI (reference sequence). The CDR3 is CASSPTGPGYNEQFF. Here the CDR3 DNA reads TGTGCCAGCAGTCCAACGGGCCCGGGATACAATGAGCAGTTCTTC.

The genes are TRBV6-5 and TRBJ2-1; 7 nucleotides align to TRBD1. Germline V gene lookup returns CDR1 MNHEY and CDR2 SVGAGI. The CDR3 is made up of 14 amino acids. J was trimmed by 1 base and V by 7 bases; bases with no gene match: 4. The CDR3 loop reads CASKTGLSYNEQFF. For the CDR3, the DNA is TGTGCCAGCAAGACAGGGCTATCCTACAATGAGCAGTTCTTC.

This clone was seen more than once but under ten times. The V call is TRBV6-1, the J call TRBJ1-4; D is perhaps TRBD1 (5 bases). The CDR3 runs 17 residues. Germline CDR1 and CDR2: MNHNS and SASEGT. V lost 3 bases to trimming and J lost 7 bases, with 21 bases between them. The CDR3 DNA is TGTGCCAGCAGTGATCTCACTATGGGCAGGGTTGGTGAAAAACTGTTTTTT. Translating gives CASSDLTMGRVGEKLFF.